This T cell receptor (beta chain) appears in the sequencing data of a study of T cell repertoires in cytomegalovirus infection. Overall study context: Public signatures in TCR beta pointed to CMV infection and matching HLA type. Broader study findings: Dominant in the ex vivo response were TCR beta clonotypes restricted by HLA-C and specific for CMV.

In the case of this clonotype: Its antigen is not known.

TCRdb ran MiXCR on the reads and lists one entry per CDR3 protein. The data hold some 700,000 distinct CDR3 sequences, with roughly 36% observed a single time. V was pared by 8 bases and J by 3 bases, with 17 bases between. Germline assignment: CDR1 LNHNV and CDR2 YYDKDF (reference sequence). The CDR3 runs 15 residues. This sequence originates from a human donor in good health (CMV status not recorded). Some clones in this sample may be carry-over from other donors' samples. Sequences were obtained from PBMCs. V usage is TRBV15 and J usage is TRBJ1-5, with no clear D. The CDR3 nucleotides are TGTGCCACCTCGGCGGGCGGCGGCTTCAATCAGCCCCAGCATTTT. Amino acid sequence: CATSAGGGFNQPQHF.